The 22 T cell receptor beta chains presented below share a single source sample, sequenced in a study of cytomegalovirus exposure and HLA in healthy donors. Amplification used 60 Vbeta primers and 13 Jbeta primers. Only in-frame clones appear in the TCRdb table, and some are missing; sequencing was by immunoSEQ multiplex PCR. In the table there are roughly 200,000 clones, 79% of which are singletons. The sequencing sample was made of PBMCs. The receptor set was obtained from a girl aged 10 to 17 in good health and CMV-seropositive.

The DNA of the CDR3 is TGTGCCAGCAGCCAAGAGGGAACTGGACAGGACCCCAATGAGCAGTTCTTC. It is translated as CASSQEGTGQDPNEQFF. The chain couples TRBV14 to TRBJ2-1, with 7 bases matching TRBD1. This CDR3 has 17 residues. Germline V gene data show CDR1 as SGHDN and CDR2 as FVKESK. With V trimmed by 0 bases and J by 6 bases, 11 bases remained unmatched.

The J gene is TRBJ1-2, the V gene TRBV19; 7 positions agree with TRBD1. Germline CDR1 reads LNHDA; CDR2 reads SQIVND (reference sequence). This CDR3 is 15 amino acids long. The junction had 7 bases not matched to a gene; V was cut back by 5 bases and J by 1 base. The CDR3 nucleotides are TGTGCCAGTAGTCGAACAGGGGCCCTTAACTATGGCTACACCTTC. Translation gives CASSRTGALNYGYTF. Combining the CDR3 with reference TRBV19 and TRBJ1-2 gives the whole variable domain DGGITQSPKYLFRKEGQNVTLSCEQNLNHDAMYWYRQDPGQGLRLIYYSQIVNDFQKGDIAEGYSVSREKKESFPLTVTSAQKNPTAFYLCASSRTGALNYGYTFGSGTRLTVV.

The J gene is TRBJ2-7, the V gene TRBV9, with TRBD1 matching over 12 bases. CDR1 SGDLS and CDR2 YYNGEE come from the germline V gene. The ends lost 5 bases at V and 6 bases at J; junction bases unmatched: 6. This CDR3 spans 14 amino acids. In DNA form, the CDR3 reads TGTGCCAGCAGTCAGGGACAGGGGGCGGGCGAGCAGTACTTC. Protein product: CASSQGQGAGEQYF.

In its sample, this clone was seen a few times. The chain couples TRBV25-1 to TRBJ1-2, with 9 nucleotides matching TRBD1. The trim removed 7 bases at V and 7 bases at J, leaving 7 bases unmatched. The V gene's germline CDR1 is MGHDK and CDR2 SYGVNS. The CDR3 sequence is 13 residues long. CDR3 sequence: CASMEGTGSGYTF. The CDR3 bases are TGTGCCAGCATGGAGGGGACAGGGTCTGGCTACACCTTC.

The V and J genes are TRBV7-2 and TRBJ1-4, with D unresolved. Germline assignment: CDR1 SGHTA and CDR2 FQGNSA. This CDR3 has 15 residues. V was clipped by 0 bases and J by 3 bases, with 8 bases between them. The chain's CDR3 is CASSLASGANEKLFF. The CDR3 DNA follows: TGTGCCAGCAGCTTAGCGTCGGGAGCTAATGAAAAACTGTTTTTT. Supplemented by reference TRBV7-2 and TRBJ1-4, the full variable domain reads GAGVSQSPSNKVTEKGKDVELRCDPISGHTALYWYRQSLGQGLEFLIYFQGNSAPDKSGLPSDRFSAERTGGSVSTLTIQRTQQEDSAVYLCASSLASGANEKLFFGSGTQLSVL.

This rearrangement joins TRBV5-5 to TRBJ2-6, with 8 bases fitting TRBD1. Germline CDR1 and CDR2: SGHKS and YYEKEE (reference sequence). The CDR3 contains 17 residues. V was clipped by 6 bases and J by 4 bases; unmatched bases: 12. CDR3 protein: CASTTGGLASGANVLTF. DNA of the CDR3: TGTGCCAGCACTACAGGGGGTCTGGCCTCCGGGGCCAACGTCCTGACTTTC.

The chain employs TRBV4-3 and TRBJ1-1; 7 positions match TRBD1. Germline V gene sequence: CDR1 LGHNA, CDR2 YSLEER. This CDR3 region has 15 residues. The V gene end was trimmed by 1 base and the J gene end by 6 bases; junction bases not matched to a gene: 8. The CDR3 DNA reads TGCGCCAGCAGCCAAGGACAGGGTATAAGCGCTGAAGCTTTCTTT. This codes for CASSQGQGISAEAFF.

The chain carries TRBV9 and TRBJ1-3; tentatively, D is TRBD1 (5 bases). The CDR3 spans 14 residues. CDR1 SGDLS and CDR2 YYNGEE come from the germline V gene. Deletions cut 3 bases from V and 0 bases from J, with 7 bases between. The CDR3 spells CASSDRSSGNTIYF. The CDR3 bases are TGTGCCAGCAGCGACAGGAGCTCTGGAAACACCATATATTTT. Full variable domain (missing parts from reference TRBV9 and TRBJ1-3): DSGVTQTPKHLITATGQRVTLRCSPRSGDLSVYWYQQSLDQGLQFLIQYYNGEERAKGNILERFSAQQFPDLHSELNLSSLELGDSALYFCASSDRSSGNTIYFGEGSWLTVV.

This clone is a singleton in its sample. This rearrangement joins TRBV11-2 to TRBJ1-6, with TRBD1 matching 8 bases. This CDR3 is 16 amino acids long. The germline V gene has CDR1 SGHAT and CDR2 FQNNGV. The V and J ends lost 1 base and 6 bases, in that order; junction bases with no gene match: 5. The DNA for the CDR3 is TGTGCCAGCAGCTTAGCGGACAGGGAGTCTAATTCACCCCTCCACTTT. Encoded protein: CASSLADRESNSPLHF.

The sample holds a few counts of this clone. The J gene is TRBJ2-7, the V gene TRBV11-2, with 8 bases identical to TRBD2. CDR1 SGHAT and CDR2 FQNNGV come from the germline V gene. The junction had 8 bases not matched to a gene; V was cut back by 3 bases and J by 4 bases. The CDR3 sequence is 15 residues long. The chain's CDR3 is CASSLPGGPVYEQYF. Written as DNA, the CDR3 is TGTGCCAGCAGCTTGCCGGGGGGGCCGGTTTACGAGCAGTACTTC.

The rearrangement links TRBV15 to TRBJ2-7; D may be TRBD1 (5 bases). The length of the CDR3 is 16 residues. Germline V CDR1 and CDR2: LNHNV, YYDKDF (reference sequence). Trimming took 0 bases from V and 1 from J, leaving 13 bases between them. CDR3 DNA: TGTGCCACCAGCAGAGATGGGCGACAGTCTTCCTACGAGCAGTACTTC. This encodes CATSRDGRQSSYEQYF.

The V gene is TRBV2, the J gene TRBJ2-7; 14 nucleotides line up with TRBD2. This CDR3 has 15 residues. Germline CDR1 and CDR2: SNHLY and FYNNEI. The trim removed 6 bases at V and 5 bases at J, leaving 6 bases unmatched. Written as DNA, the CDR3 is TGTGCCAGCAGGAGGATGGGACTAGCGGGGGACGAGCAGTACTTC. Translation gives CASRRMGLAGDEQYF. The full variable domain, rest sourced from reference TRBV2 and TRBJ2-7, is EPEVTQTPSHQVTQMGQEVILRCVPISNHLYFYWYRQILGQKVEFLVSFYNNEISEKSEIFDDQFSVERPDGSNFTLKIRSTKLEDSAMYFCASRRMGLAGDEQYFGPGTRLTVT.

The CDR3 protein is CASSGGQWNSPLHF. The CDR3 DNA is TGTGCCAGCAGTGGGGGACAGTGGAATTCACCCCTCCACTTT. The chain joins TRBV6-5 to TRBJ1-6; 7 nucleotides line up with TRBD1. J lost 7 bases, V lost 5 bases, and 5 bases had no gene match. This CDR3 spans 14 amino acids. The germline CDR1 and CDR2 sequences are MNHEY and SVGAGI.

As DNA, the CDR3 is TGTGCCAGCAGCTTAGCGATGGCCTTCCCTCAAAACACTGAAGCTTTCTTT. Its protein is CASSLAMAFPQNTEAFF. This chain uses TRBV7-8 with TRBJ1-1; D is unresolved. V lost 0 bases and J lost 2, with 16 bases in between. The CDR3 sequence is 17 residues long. From germline, CDR1 is SGHVS and CDR2 FQNEAQ.

In this sample, this clone turned up a few times. The chain has TRBV2 and TRBJ1-5, with a possible D match to TRBD1 (6 bases). This CDR3 contains 15 residues. Germline V gene data show CDR1 as SNHLY and CDR2 as FYNNEI. V lost 8 bases and J 3 bases, leaving 17 bases between the germline ends. This CDR3 is CASSSRSGDNQPQHF. The DNA of the CDR3 is TGTGCCAGCTCCTCCCGGTCAGGGGACAATCAGCCCCAGCATTTT. Combining the CDR3 with reference TRBV2 and TRBJ1-5 gives the whole variable domain EPEVTQTPSHQVTQMGQEVILRCVPISNHLYFYWYRQILGQKVEFLVSFYNNEISEKSEIFDDQFSVERPDGSNFTLKIRSTKLEDSAMYFCASSSRSGDNQPQHFGDGTRLSIL.

In its sample, this clone was seen a few times. The rearrangement joins TRBV6-6 to TRBJ1-1; tentative D call: TRBD1 (6 bases). Germline V gives CDR1 MNHNY, CDR2 SVGAGI (reference sequence). The CDR3 sequence is 13 residues long. The V end was cut by 6 bases, the J end by 7 bases, with 15 bases between. CDR3 sequence: CASRDPAGDEAFF. The DNA for the CDR3 is TGTGCCAGCAGGGACCCAGCAGGGGATGAAGCTTTCTTT.

The V gene is TRBV6-6, the J gene TRBJ2-7, with D possibly TRBD1 on 5 matching bases. The germline gives CDR1 MNHNY, CDR2 SVGAGI (reference sequence). The CDR3 has 14 residues. V gave up 3 bases and J gave up 2 bases, with 11 bases separating them. CDR3 protein: CASSYGAAAYEQYF. The DNA of the CDR3 is TGTGCCAGCAGTTATGGGGCGGCGGCCTACGAGCAGTACTTC.

In DNA, the CDR3 is TGTGCCTGGAGCAAGGGACTCTCTGGAAACACCATATATTTT. It encodes CAWSKGLSGNTIYF. The V and J genes are TRBV30 and TRBJ1-3, with D possibly matching TRBD1 (5 bases). CDR1 is GTSNPN and CDR2 is SVGIG in the germline V gene (reference sequence). V lost 3 bases, J lost 0 bases, and 9 bases lay in between. The CDR3 has 14 residues.

This clone occurred a few times. V and J are TRBV9 and TRBJ1-2, with unresolved D. CDR1 and CDR2 (germline): SGDLS, YYNGEE. V was shortened by 0 bases and J by 5 bases, with 11 bases between the two germline ends. CDR3 size: 14 residues. CDR3 loop: CASSVEGPGYGYTF. The CDR3 bases are TGTGCCAGCAGCGTAGAAGGTCCCGGGTATGGCTACACCTTC.

This clone has just a few counts. This chain uses TRBV20-1 with TRBJ2-3, with 8 nucleotides matching TRBD1. V dropped 2 bases and J dropped 10; count of bases not matched to a gene: 2. Germline V gene sequence: CDR1 DFQATT, CDR2 SNEGSKA (reference sequence). There are 11 residues in the CDR3. CDR3 in DNA: TGCAGTGCTAGACCAGGGGGCGCGCAGTATTTT. Residues: CSARPGGAQYF.

The chain carries TRBV6-5 and TRBJ2-7; 8 nucleotides align to TRBD2. The CDR3 is 14 amino acids. CDR1 and CDR2 from the germline V gene are MNHEY and SVGAGI. The trim removed 6 bases at V and 3 bases at J, leaving 7 bases unmatched. The CDR3 is CASSQAGGLYEQYF. Written as DNA, the CDR3 is TGTGCCAGCAGCCAGGCGGGGGGTCTCTACGAGCAGTACTTC.

The CDR3 region is CASSQQGSPDTQYF. The CDR3, as DNA: TGTGCCAGCAGCCAACAGGGTAGTCCAGATACGCAGTATTTT. The chain is built from TRBV6-4 and TRBJ2-3, with D possibly TRBD1 on 6 matching bases. The V gene's germline CDR1 is MRHNA and CDR2 SNTAGT. V was cut by 6 bases and J by 4 bases, with 14 bases left in between. The CDR3 totals 14 residues.